The 22 T cell receptor beta chains reported below all come from one sample, sequenced in a study of regulatory T cells in long-lasting Graves disease. TCR beta libraries were built with iRepertoire HTBI primers and Arm-PCR of CDR3 regions. MiXCR, applied by TCRdb to the multiplex PCR reads, yields one record per CDR3 protein. Seen here are about 540,000 distinct CDR3 sequences, about 13% observed once, and the top ten hold about 10%. The sample's time point: newly diagnosed GD, antithyroid drugs for less than 3 months. The authors made the TCR library using RNA they extracted from PBMCs. The data were also submitted as part of a second study, on T cells in Graves' hyperthyroidism and ophthalmopathy.

Sequenced material: peripheral blood mononuclear cells (PBMCs), taken at new diagnosis, from a patient treated with antithyroid drugs. Source of these receptors: a man aged 30-40 years with Graves disease.

Note on this clonotype: A much larger clone lies a single base off, so this may be a read error. The genes are TRBV2 and TRBJ2-2; TRBD1 is a possible D gene (6 bases). The CDR3 loop spans 15 amino acids. CDR1 SNHLY and CDR2 FYNNEI come from the germline V gene. CDR3 loop: CASSEVRGSTEELFF. In nucleotides, the CDR3 is TGTGCCAGCAGTGAAGTCAGGGGAAGTACCGAGGAGCTGTTTTTT.

This clonotype was recorded at least ten times. The V call is TRBV29-1, the J call TRBJ1-1; 8 nucleotides align to TRBD1. Germline CDR1 SQVTM, CDR2 ANQGSEA. V lost 8 bases and J lost 1; bases outside the gene matches: 9. There are 14 residues in the CDR3. The CDR3 reads CSTDRGATNTEAFF. CDR3 sequence (DNA): TGCAGCACCGACAGGGGCGCAACGAACACTGAAGCTTTCTTT.

J is TRBJ1-1 and V is TRBV19; 7 bases line up with TRBD1. After removal of 5 bases from V and 0 bases from J, the junction contained 12 bases not matched to a gene. Germline V gene data show CDR1 as LNHDA and CDR2 as SQIVND (reference sequence). This CDR3 contains 17 residues. CDR3 loop: CASSSATGKVVNTEAFF. The CDR3 DNA follows: TGTGCCAGTAGTTCCGCGACAGGGAAAGTCGTGAACACTGAAGCTTTCTTT.

This clonotype was seen many times. The rearrangement uses TRBV20-1 and TRBJ2-3; D not certain. CDR3 length equals 15 residues. The germline V and J ends were trimmed by 0 bases and 1 base, with 11 bases remaining between them. Germline V lookup: CDR1 DFQATT, CDR2 SNEGSKA (reference sequence). CDR3 amino acids: CSARDFRKGTDTQYF. CDR3 coding DNA: TGCAGTGCTAGAGATTTCAGGAAAGGCACAGATACGCAGTATTTT.

V and J are TRBV3-1 and TRBJ1-2; D not resolved. Germline CDR1 LGHDT, CDR2 YNNKEL (reference sequence). The CDR3 runs to 14 residues. Trimming pared 4 bases from V and 8 bases from J, leaving 17 bases between. The CDR3 sequence: CASSPLDQGIGYTF. The CDR3 bases are TGTGCCAGCAGCCCCTTGGACCAAGGGATAGGCTACACCTTC.

The chain is built from TRBV6-5 and TRBJ2-3; no firm D call. The CDR3 sequence is 16 residues long. Germline lookup yields CDR1 MNHEY and CDR2 SVGAGI. V gave up 0 bases and J gave up 0 bases, with 10 bases separating them. This chain's CDR3 is CASSYSRAVSTDTQYF. In DNA form, the CDR3 reads TGTGCCAGCAGTTACTCTAGGGCGGTTAGCACAGATACGCAGTATTTT.

At least ten counts were recorded for this clonotype. CDR3 in amino acids: CASIYREIYGYTF. CDR3 DNA: TGTGCCAGCATCTACCGGGAAATCTATGGCTACACCTTC. This chain links TRBV2 with TRBJ1-2; D is uncertain. Trimming took off 7 bases at V and 4 bases at J, with 13 bases between the two ends. The CDR3 contains 13 residues. CDR1 is SNHLY and CDR2 is FYNNEI in the germline V gene.

The sample holds many counts of this clonotype. This rearrangement joins TRBV2 to TRBJ2-7; maybe TRBD1 (6 bases). Trimming removed 6 bases at V and 1 base at J, with 13 bases between. The CDR3 is made up of 14 amino acids. CDR1 and CDR2 (germline): SNHLY, FYNNEI. CDR3 nucleotides: TGTGCCAGCAGCTTCGGCCAGGGGTCCTACGAGCAGTACTTC. Translated: CASSFGQGSYEQYF.

This clonotype was seen ten or more times. J is TRBJ1-2 and V is TRBV12-5; D uncertain. Looked up from germline, CDR1 is LGHNT and CDR2 is FRNRAP. The CDR3 has 14 residues. The V and J ends lost 1 base and 6 bases respectively, with 12 bases between them. CDR3 in amino acids: CASGLAPTPHGYTF. CDR3 bases: TGTGCTAGTGGTTTGGCCCCGACTCCCCATGGCTACACCTTC.

In this sample, this clonotype turned up many times. The chain combines TRBV6-1 with TRBJ2-7; 13 bases match TRBD2. After removal of 7 bases from V and 4 bases from J, the junction contained 16 bases not matched to a gene. This CDR3 region has 18 residues. Germline loops: CDR1 MNHNS, CDR2 SASEGT. The CDR3 nucleotides read TGTGCCAGCACCACCCTCGGACTAGCGGGAGAAGGGTCGTACGAGCAGTACTTC. Protein product: CASTTLGLAGEGSYEQYF.

This clonotype was seen a handful of times. The chain uses TRBV5-1 and TRBJ2-1; 8 positions agree with TRBD2. The CDR3 spans 19 residues. The J segment lost 0 bases and the V segment lost 1 base, leaving 12 bases of the junction unmatched. Germline V gene lookup returns CDR1 SGHRS and CDR2 YFSETQ. Here the CDR3 reads CASSLNPLRREVSYNEQFF. In DNA form, the CDR3 reads TGCGCCAGCAGCTTGAACCCTTTGCGGCGGGAGGTCTCCTACAATGAGCAGTTCTTC.

The V call is TRBV29-1, the J call TRBJ1-2; weak D call: TRBD1 (6 bases). Trimming shortened V by 1 base and J by 8 bases, and 11 bases separated the two germline ends. Germline lookup yields CDR1 SQVTM and CDR2 ANQGSEA. This CDR3 comprises 12 residues. The CDR3 DNA sequence: TGCAGCGTTGAAGGCGCACAGGGAGGCTACACCTTC. This gives the protein CSVEGAQGGYTF.

This clonotype has a handful of counts. The V gene is TRBV5-1, the J gene TRBJ2-3; 7 nucleotides align to TRBD2. The CDR3 is 14 amino acids. The germline CDR1 and CDR2 sequences are SGHRS and YFSETQ. The junction had 8 bases not matched to a gene; V was cut back by 4 bases and J by 6 bases. CDR3 amino acids: CASSPTSPGDTQYF. The CDR3 DNA sequence: TGCGCCAGCAGCCCGACTAGCCCCGGGGATACGCAGTATTTT. Combining the CDR3 with reference TRBV5-1 and TRBJ2-3 gives the whole variable domain KAGVTQTPRYLIKTRGQQVTLSCSPISGHRSVSWYQQTPGQGLQFLFEYFSETQRNKGNFPGRFSGRQFSNSRSEMNVSTLELGDSALYLCASSPTSPGDTQYFGPGTRLTVL.

The J gene is TRBJ1-6, the V gene TRBV10-1; D perhaps matches TRBD1 (5 bases). The V end was cut by 3 bases, the J end by 5 bases, with 8 bases between. The germline V gene encodes CDR1 WNHNN and CDR2 SYGVQD (reference sequence). CDR3 size: 14 residues. The DNA for the CDR3 is TGCGCCAGCAGTGAAGGACAAGATAATTCACCCCTCCACTTT. Its translation is CASSEGQDNSPLHF.

This clonotype was seen a handful of times. The CDR3 DNA is TGTGCCAGCAGCCACATTTATCCTCTCGAGGGTGAGCAGTTCTTC. This codes for CASSHIYPLEGEQFF. The chain is built from TRBV14 and TRBJ2-1, with D tentatively TRBD2 (5 bases). The V and J ends lost 3 bases and 9 bases respectively, with 18 bases between them. CDR3 size: 15 residues. Germline assignment: CDR1 SGHDN and CDR2 FVKESK.

This clonotype was counted between two and nine times. This may be a read error, as it is one base from a much larger clone. The rearrangement links TRBV24-1 to TRBJ2-7, with D unclear. CDR1 is KGHDR, CDR2 SFDVKD, per germline. This CDR3 has 17 residues. In DNA, the CDR3 is TGTGCCACCAGTGATTCCGCTACCTCGGGTGTGCAGAACGAGCAGCACTTC. It translates to CATSDSATSGVQNEQHF.

In its sample, this clonotype was seen many times. V is TRBV7-9 and J is TRBJ2-1, with 8 bases matching TRBD2. J was trimmed by 2 bases and V by 8 bases; bases with no gene match: 5. Germline CDR1 and CDR2: SEHNR and FQNEAQ (reference sequence). The CDR3 runs to 14 residues. CDR3 amino acids: CASGPGGAYNEQFF. Written as DNA, the CDR3 is TGTGCCAGCGGCCCGGGGGGGGCCTACAATGAGCAGTTCTTC.

The sample holds a few counts of this clonotype. The chain recombines TRBV18 with TRBJ1-3; no clear D. In germline, CDR1 is KGHSH, CDR2 LQKENI. V lost 3 bases to trimming and J lost 3 bases, with 15 bases between them. The CDR3 length is 16 residues. CDR3 sequence reads: CASSPMKGVSGNTIYF. The CDR3, as DNA: TGTGCCAGCTCACCGATGAAGGGAGTCAGTGGAAACACCATATATTTT.

Notes on this clonotype: A read error may account for a junction end that differs from germline. The V and J genes are TRBV11-1 and TRBJ2-5; 10 nucleotides align to TRBD2. This CDR3 has 15 residues. Looked up from germline, CDR1 is SGHAT and CDR2 is FQDESV (reference sequence). The CDR3 bases are TGTTCCAGCAGCCCCGGACTAGCGGCCCAAGAGACCCAGTACTTC. Encoded protein: CSSSPGLAAQETQYF.

This clonotype was seen ten or more times. J is TRBJ2-2 and V is TRBV5-1; D call uncertain. CDR1 and CDR2 (germline): SGHRS, YFSETQ. The CDR3 is 15 residues long. Trimming shortened V by 2 bases and J by 7 bases, and 15 bases separated the two germline ends. The DNA for the CDR3 is TGCGCCAGCAGCTTTAATCTCGCGAGGAACGGGGAGCTGTTTTTT. Translating gives CASSFNLARNGELFF.

This clonotype was found many times. The genes are TRBV20-1 and TRBJ2-7, with TRBD2 identical over 11 bases. Germline-derived CDR1 and CDR2 are DFQATT and SNEGSKA (reference sequence). The CDR3 sequence is 15 residues long. J lost 2 bases, V lost 3 bases, and 6 bases had no gene match. DNA for the CDR3: TGCAGTGCTAGCCCAGTAGCGGGAGGGACCTACGAGCAGTACTTC. It encodes CSASPVAGGTYEQYF.

This clonotype was found a few times. A much more abundant neighbour one base away suggests this may be a read error. The J gene is TRBJ1-5, the V gene TRBV20-1; D is uncertain. From germline, CDR1 is DFQATT and CDR2 SNEGSKA (reference sequence). The CDR3 has 13 residues. V shed 0 bases and J shed 8 bases, with 11 bases lying between them. CDR3 coding DNA: TGCAGTGCTAGAGAGCCCCCCCGGGAGCCCCAGCATTTT. This encodes CSAREPPREPQHF.